Following are 10 T cell receptor beta chains from one sample sequenced in a study of T cell responses to AZD1222 COVID-19 vaccine. Sequencing was performed with immunoSEQ multiplex PCR; in TCRdb, only in-frame clones are kept and a portion is missing. The sample contains 110,000 to 150,000 clones, approximately 91% of which appear only once. This specimen consisted of peripheral blood, obtained 28 days after the second AZD1222 dose. These receptors were collected from an adult who received the AZD1222 COVID-19 vaccine.

CDR3 protein: CASSQPGSQGEKLFF. CDR3 DNA: TGCGCCAGCAGCCAACCAGGGAGCCAGGGTGAAAAACTGTTTTTT. The V and J genes are TRBV4-1 and TRBJ1-4; tentative D call: TRBD1 (5 bases). Germline V gene lookup returns CDR1 MGHRA and CDR2 YSYEKL. This CDR3 contains 15 residues. The V end lost 2 bases, the J end lost 7 bases, and 14 bases lay between the germline ends.

In this sample, this clone turned up once. V gene TRBV13 combines with J gene TRBJ2-1; maybe TRBD1 (6 bases). From germline, CDR1 is PRHDT and CDR2 FYEKMQ (reference sequence). The CDR3 runs 16 residues. V dropped 5 bases and J dropped 0 bases, with 14 bases sitting between them. The CDR3 DNA reads as TGTGCCAGCAGCCTACAGGGCCAGAGCTCCTACAATGAGCAGTTCTTC. Amino acids: CASSLQGQSSYNEQFF.

The CDR3 sequence: CASSYGAWETQYF. Written as DNA, the CDR3 is TGTGCCAGCAGTTATGGTGCGTGGGAGACCCAGTACTTC. V usage is TRBV6-2 or TRBV6-3 and J usage is TRBJ2-5; D unresolved. In germline, CDR1 is MNHEY, CDR2 SVGEGT. V lost 3 bases and J lost 5, with 10 bases in between. There are 13 residues in the CDR3.

The rearrangement uses TRBV6-5 and TRBJ2-2; 8 nucleotides align to TRBD1. Germline V CDR1 and CDR2: MNHEY, SVGAGI. V lost 6 bases, J lost 0 bases, and 3 bases stayed unmatched. CDR3 length: 15 amino acids. The CDR3 region is CASSVDRANTGELFF. CDR3 nucleotide sequence: TGTGCCAGCAGCGTGGACAGGGCGAACACCGGGGAGCTGTTTTTT.

This clone appeared once. This chain uses TRBV7-6 with TRBJ1-2, with 7 bases that match TRBD1. Per germline, CDR1 SGHVS and CDR2 FNYEAQ. The CDR3 totals 14 residues. V was pared by 5 bases and J by 4 bases, with 7 bases of the junction left unmatched. Here the CDR3 reads CASSPGQELYGYTF. As DNA, the CDR3 is TGTGCCAGCAGCCCCGGACAGGAGCTCTATGGCTACACCTTC.

This clone was recorded a few times. This chain connects TRBV5-3 to TRBJ1-2; tentative D call: TRBD1 (5 bases). TRBV5-3 is treated as an ORF (open reading frame) with a function not yet certain. The V end was cut by 0 bases, the J end by 0 bases, with 12 bases between. This CDR3 contains 16 residues. This CDR3 reads CARSLDRRITNYGYTF. For the CDR3, the DNA is TGTGCCAGAAGCTTGGACAGGCGGATTACTAACTATGGCTACACCTTC.

The J gene is TRBJ2-7, the V gene TRBV9; 8 nucleotides line up with TRBD2. The germline V gene encodes CDR1 SGDLS and CDR2 YYNGEE. This CDR3 region has 14 residues. V shed 4 bases, J shed 2 bases, and the junction held 5 bases outside the gene matches. The CDR3 DNA sequence: TGTGCCAGCAGCCCAACTAGCGGCACCTACGAGCAGTACTTC. This translates into CASSPTSGTYEQYF.

Comment on this clone: Different DNA sequences within this sample yield the same CDR3. The chain couples TRBV5-1 to TRBJ1-6, with 11 bases fitting TRBD1. This CDR3 has 14 residues. Germline loops: CDR1 SGHRS, CDR2 YFSETQ. V shed 2 bases, J shed 10 bases, and the junction held 2 bases outside the gene matches. The DNA for the CDR3 is TGCGCCAGCAGCTTAGGGACAGGGGGATCACCCCTCCACTTT. It codes for CASSLGTGGSPLHF.

This clone was counted a single time. The rearrangement uses TRBV12-3 or TRBV12-4 and TRBJ1-2; possible D gene TRBD1, 6 bases. There are 13 residues in the CDR3. Trimming cost V 5 bases and J 2 bases, with 9 bases left between them. DNA for the CDR3: TGTGCCAGCAGTCTCACAGGGAACTATGGCTACACCTTC. This encodes CASSLTGNYGYTF.

This clone has just one count. The chain joins TRBV12-3 or TRBV12-4 to TRBJ1-5; 7 bases agree with TRBD1. The CDR3 consists of 12 residues. Trimming at V came to 8 bases and at J to 6 bases, leaving 4 bases not matched to a gene. The CDR3 sequence: CASSRGSQPQHF. The CDR3 DNA follows: TGTGCCAGCTCCAGGGGGTCTCAGCCCCAGCATTTT.